This is a list of T cell receptor beta chains from one sample in a study of post-analysis software for immune sequencing data. Each CDR3 protein gets one entry after TCRdb re-called the PCR reads with MiXCR. The sample has a few hundred thousand distinct CDR3 sequences; approximately 37% are singletons. The sequenced sample was blood. The receptors shown here come from a girl aged 2-10 years with multiple sclerosis. CDR3s include the opening cysteine and the closing phenylalanine or tryptophan. The D gene is left open where the match is weak. Expanded clones get a size class; other rows say once, few or many, or leave the size out.

d_gene,v_gene,j_gene,len,abundance,CDR3aa,CDR3nt
-,TRBV7-2,TRBJ1-5,15,once,CASSLGSVSYQPQHF,TGTGCCAGCAGCTTAGGCAGCGTATCCTATCAGCCCCAGCATTTT
-,TRBV28,TRBJ2-5,16,few,CASSFEAGVLQETQYF,TGTGCCAGCAGTTTCGAGGCAGGCGTCCTTCAAGAGACCCAGTACTTC
-,TRBV24-1,TRBJ2-1,13,few,CATSVGGRNEQFF,TGTGCCACCAGTGTTGGGGGGAGAAATGAGCAGTTCTTC
TRBD1,TRBV9,TRBJ2-1,16,few,CASSGYRGLPGNEQFF,TGTGCCAGCAGCGGCTACAGGGGGTTACCCGGGAATGAGCAGTTCTTC
-,TRBV12-3/TRBV12-4,TRBJ1-2,14,-,CASSCGGDNYGYTF,TGTGCCAGCAGTTGTGGGGGGGATAACTATGGCTACACCTTC
-,TRBV28,TRBJ1-5,15,-,CASSLPGSSNQPQHF,TGTGCCAGCAGTTTACCGGGGAGTAGCAATCAGCCCCAGCATTTT
-,TRBV4-1,TRBJ2-7,16,few,CASSQVLGDNPYEQYF,TGCGCCAGCAGCCAAGTGCTCGGAGACAACCCCTACGAGCAGTACTTC
-,TRBV11-2,TRBJ2-7,15,-,CASSSSYRVFYEQYF,TGTGCCAGCAGCTCCTCATACAGGGTATTCTACGAGCAGTACTTC
TRBD2,TRBV6-5,TRBJ2-7,14,few,CASSPSGRAYEQYF,TGTGCCAGCAGTCCTAGCGGGAGGGCCTACGAGCAGTACTTC
-,TRBV10-3,TRBJ2-3,15,-,CAISESVEGADTQYF,TGTGCCATCAGTGAGTCTGTGGAGGGGGCAGATACGCAGTATTTT
TRBD1,TRBV12-3/TRBV12-4,TRBJ2-7,14,few,CASSPGQPFYEQYF,TGTGCCAGCAGTCCGGGACAGCCTTTCTACGAGCAGTACTTC
-,TRBV4-3,TRBJ2-1,15,-,CASSQDSRVNNEQFF,TGCGCCAGCAGCCAAGATTCCAGAGTCAACAATGAGCAGTTCTTC
TRBD1,TRBV13,TRBJ1-5,14,-,CASSIGRQGLPQHF,TGTGCCAGCAGCATTGGGCGACAGGGCCTGCCCCAGCATTTT
TRBD2,TRBV10-3,TRBJ2-5,15,-,CAIRPGGTSGGTQYF,TGTGCCATCAGACCGGGAGGGACTAGCGGGGGGACCCAGTACTTC
-,TRBV9,TRBJ1-6,16,few,CASSTLAGPYNSPLHF,TGTGCCAGCAGCACCCTGGCAGGTCCCTATAATTCACCCCTCCACTTT